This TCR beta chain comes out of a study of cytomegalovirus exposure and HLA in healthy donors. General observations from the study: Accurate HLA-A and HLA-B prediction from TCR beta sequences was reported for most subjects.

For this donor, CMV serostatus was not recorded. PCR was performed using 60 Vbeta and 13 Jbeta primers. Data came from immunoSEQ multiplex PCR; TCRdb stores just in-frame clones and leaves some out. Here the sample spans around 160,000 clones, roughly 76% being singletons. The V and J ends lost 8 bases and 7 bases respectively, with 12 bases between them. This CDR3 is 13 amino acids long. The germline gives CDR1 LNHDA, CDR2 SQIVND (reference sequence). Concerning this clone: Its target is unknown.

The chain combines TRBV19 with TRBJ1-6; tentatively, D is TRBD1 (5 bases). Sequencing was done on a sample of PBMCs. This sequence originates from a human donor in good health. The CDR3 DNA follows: TGTGCCAGTTCCCCAAGGGGAAATTCACCCCTCCACTTT. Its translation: CASSPRGNSPLHF.